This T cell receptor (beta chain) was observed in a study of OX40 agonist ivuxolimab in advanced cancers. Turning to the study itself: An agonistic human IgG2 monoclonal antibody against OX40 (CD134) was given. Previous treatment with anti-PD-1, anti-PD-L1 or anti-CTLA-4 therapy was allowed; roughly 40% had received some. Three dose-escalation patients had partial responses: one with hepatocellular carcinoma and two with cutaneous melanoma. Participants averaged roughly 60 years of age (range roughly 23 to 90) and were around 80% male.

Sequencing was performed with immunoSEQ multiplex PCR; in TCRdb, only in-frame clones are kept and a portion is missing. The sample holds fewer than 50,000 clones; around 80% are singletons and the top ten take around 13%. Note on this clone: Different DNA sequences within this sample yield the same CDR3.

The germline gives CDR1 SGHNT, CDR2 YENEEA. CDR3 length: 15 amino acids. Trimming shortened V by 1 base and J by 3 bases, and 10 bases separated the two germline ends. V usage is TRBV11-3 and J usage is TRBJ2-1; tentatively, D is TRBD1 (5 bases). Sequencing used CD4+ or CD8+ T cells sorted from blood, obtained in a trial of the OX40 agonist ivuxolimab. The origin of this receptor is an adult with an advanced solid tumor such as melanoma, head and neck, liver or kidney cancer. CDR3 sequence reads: CASSLGQGGYNEQFF. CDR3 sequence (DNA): TGTGCCAGCAGCTTAGGCCAGGGTGGCTACAATGAGCAGTTCTTC.